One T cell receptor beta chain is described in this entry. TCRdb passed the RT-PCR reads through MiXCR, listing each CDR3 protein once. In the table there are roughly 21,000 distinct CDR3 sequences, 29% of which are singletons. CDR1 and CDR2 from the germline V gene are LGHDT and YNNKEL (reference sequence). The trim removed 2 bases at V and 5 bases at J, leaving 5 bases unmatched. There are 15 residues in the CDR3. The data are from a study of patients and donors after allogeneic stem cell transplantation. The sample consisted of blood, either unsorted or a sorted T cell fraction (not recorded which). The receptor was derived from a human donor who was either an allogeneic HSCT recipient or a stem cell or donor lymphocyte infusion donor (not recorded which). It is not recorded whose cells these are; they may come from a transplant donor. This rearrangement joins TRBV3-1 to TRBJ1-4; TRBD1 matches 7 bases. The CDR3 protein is CASSQFDRVNEKLFF. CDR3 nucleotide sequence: TGTGCCAGCAGCCAATTCGACAGGGTAAATGAAAAACTGTTTTTT.